Below, one T cell receptor (beta chain) is given with its context. Its antigen is still unknown. No quality values exist for individual bases; no much larger clone is one base distant. TCRbeta CDR3 regions were amplified from genomic DNA by means of the immunoSEQ Assay, a bias-controlled multiplex PCR. On the authors' methods: Within the assay, amplification of reference gene primers was used to estimate how many nucleated cells each sample contained. To quantify the absolute abundance of each unique TCRbeta CDR3 rearrangement, sequence reads were collapsed and filtered. For each sample, productive Simpson clonality was calculated by taking the square root of Simpson's diversity index across productive rearrangements. The table was pulled from immuneACCESS by TCRdb, which kept in-frame rearrangements only. Such tables lose some clones; where checked, under half of the loss comes from unresolved V genes, and the rest has no known cause. That table supplies the V and J calls and clone size; D and trimming were determined from the DNA. Within this sample are more than 55,000 clones, with about 91% of them counted one time only. In total, the top ten clones hold approximately 6.8% of the sample.

This sample was taken from a study of blood T cell repertoires in COVID-19 (dated by TCRdb to about 2020). Regarding the research as a whole: The collaborator samples originated in the United States, Italy and Spain and spanned the acute and convalescent phases of COVID-19. The material from the prospective study consisted of cDNA or gDNA derived from T cells, B-cell-depleted T cells, or PBMCs. Deeply sampled blood TCRbeta repertoires from subjects exposed to, actively infected with, or recovered from COVID-19 were included in the dataset. The repertoires were released in a freely available public database intended as a resource for research on the immune response to SARS-CoV-2. The samples were drawn from two sources: the first 160 participants of the ongoing ImmuneRACE study, and some 1,300 subjects contributed by 6 global collaborators. The sample metadata nearly always contained a de-identified subject ID, COVID-19 status, age in years and sex. HLA class I and class II types, where available, came from metadata supplied by the sample provider rather than from assay-based typing. General findings and caveats noted by the study authors: Clinical and demographic metadata were provided uncurated, with the amount varying by source and participant.

Whole blood was collected in K2EDTA tubes by collaborating institutions according to the institutions' own protocols. For TCRbeta analysis, collaborator samples were shipped as frozen whole blood, as isolated PBMCs, or as DNA extracted from either sample type. The sequencing input was peripheral blood. The sequence was collected from a woman aged 70-85 years with acute or convalescent COVID-19.

The CDR3 region reads CASSLEGVLNSPLHF. The base sequence is TGTGCCAGCAGCCTCGAAGGGGTCCTGAATTCACCCCTCCACTTT. Recombination joined TRBV3-1 (or the pseudogene TRBV3-2) with TRBJ1-6; a weak D assignment points to TRBD1 (5 bases agree). From the cysteine through the phenylalanine, the CDR3 covers 15 amino acids. Only the CDR3 region is kept as DNA, spanning 45 bases read in frame from base 1. The germline V gene (reference sequence) provides CDR1 LGHDT and CDR2 YNNKEL. V lost 4 bases and J lost 7 bases; the stretch between them is 14 bases long.